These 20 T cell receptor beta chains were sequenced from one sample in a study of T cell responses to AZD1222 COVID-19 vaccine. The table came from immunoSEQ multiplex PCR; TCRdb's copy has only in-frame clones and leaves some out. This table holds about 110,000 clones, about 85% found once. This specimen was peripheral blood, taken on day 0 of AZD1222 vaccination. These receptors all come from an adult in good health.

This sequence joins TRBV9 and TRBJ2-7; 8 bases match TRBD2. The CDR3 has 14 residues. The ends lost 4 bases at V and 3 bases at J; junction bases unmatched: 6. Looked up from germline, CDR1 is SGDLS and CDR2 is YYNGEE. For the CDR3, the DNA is TGTGCCAGCAGCCTCACTAGCGGAAGCTACGAGCAGTACTTC. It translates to CASSLTSGSYEQYF.

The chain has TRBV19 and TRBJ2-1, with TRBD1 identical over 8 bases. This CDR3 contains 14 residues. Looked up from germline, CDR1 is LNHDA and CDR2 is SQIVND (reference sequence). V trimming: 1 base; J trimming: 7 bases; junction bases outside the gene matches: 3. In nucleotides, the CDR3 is TGTGCCAGTAGTATAGCCAGGACAGGGAATGAGCAGTTCTTC. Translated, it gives CASSIARTGNEQFF.

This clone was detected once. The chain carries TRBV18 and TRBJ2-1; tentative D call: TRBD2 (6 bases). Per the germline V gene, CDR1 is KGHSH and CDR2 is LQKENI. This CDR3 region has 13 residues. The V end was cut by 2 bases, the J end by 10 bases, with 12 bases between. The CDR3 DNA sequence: TGTGCCAGCTCACCAACGAGGGCGGGGGAGCAGTTCTTC. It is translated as CASSPTRAGEQFF.

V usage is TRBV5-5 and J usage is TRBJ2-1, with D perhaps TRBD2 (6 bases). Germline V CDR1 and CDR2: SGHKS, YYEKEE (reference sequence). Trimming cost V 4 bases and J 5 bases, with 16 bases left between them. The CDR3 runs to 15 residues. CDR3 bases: TGTGCCAGCAGCCCCAGGACTAACTTTAACAATGAGCAGTTCTTC. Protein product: CASSPRTNFNNEQFF. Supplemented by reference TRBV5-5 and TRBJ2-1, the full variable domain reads DAGVTQSPTHLIKTRGQQVTLRCSPISGHKSVSWYQQVLGQGPQFIFQYYEKEERGRGNFPDRFSARQFPNYSSELNVNALLLGDSALYLCASSPRTNFNNEQFFGPGTRLTVL.

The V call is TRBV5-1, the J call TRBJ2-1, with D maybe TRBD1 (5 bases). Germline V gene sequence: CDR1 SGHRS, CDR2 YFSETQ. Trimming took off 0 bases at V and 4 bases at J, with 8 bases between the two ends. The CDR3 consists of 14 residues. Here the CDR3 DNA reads TGCGCCAGCAGCTTGGGACAGTATTACAATGAGCAGTTCTTC. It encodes CASSLGQYYNEQFF.

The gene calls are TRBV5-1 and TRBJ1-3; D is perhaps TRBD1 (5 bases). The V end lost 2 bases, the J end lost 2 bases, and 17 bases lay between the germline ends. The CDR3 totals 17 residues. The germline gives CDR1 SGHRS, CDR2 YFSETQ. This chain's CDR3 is CASSFSGTQGTGNTIYF. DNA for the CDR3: TGCGCCAGCAGCTTTTCCGGGACCCAAGGAACTGGAAACACCATATATTTT.

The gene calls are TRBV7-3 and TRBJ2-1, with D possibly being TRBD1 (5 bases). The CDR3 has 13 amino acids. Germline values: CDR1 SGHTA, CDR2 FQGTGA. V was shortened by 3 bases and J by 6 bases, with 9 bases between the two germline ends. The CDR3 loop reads CASSLSRGNEQFF. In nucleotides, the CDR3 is TGTGCCAGCAGCTTGAGTAGGGGCAATGAGCAGTTCTTC.

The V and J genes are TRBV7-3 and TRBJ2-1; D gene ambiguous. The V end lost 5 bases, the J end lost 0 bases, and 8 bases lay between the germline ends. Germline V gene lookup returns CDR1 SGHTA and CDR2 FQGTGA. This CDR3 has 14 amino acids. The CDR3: CASSARSSYNEQFF. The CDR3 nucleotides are TGTGCCAGCAGCGCGAGAAGCTCCTACAATGAGCAGTTCTTC.

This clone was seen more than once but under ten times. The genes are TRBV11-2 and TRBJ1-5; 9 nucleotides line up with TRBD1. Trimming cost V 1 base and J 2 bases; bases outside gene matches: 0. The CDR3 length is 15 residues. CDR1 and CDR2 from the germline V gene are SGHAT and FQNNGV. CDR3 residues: CASSLGTGGNQPQHF. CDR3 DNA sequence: TGTGCCAGCAGCTTAGGGACAGGGGGCAATCAGCCCCAGCATTTT.

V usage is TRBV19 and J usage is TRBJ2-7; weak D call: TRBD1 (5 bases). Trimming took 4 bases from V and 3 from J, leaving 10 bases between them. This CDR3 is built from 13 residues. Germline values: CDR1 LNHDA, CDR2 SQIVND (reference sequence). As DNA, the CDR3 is TGTGCCAGTAGTACACAGGTAAACTACGAGCAGTACTTC. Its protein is CASSTQVNYEQYF.

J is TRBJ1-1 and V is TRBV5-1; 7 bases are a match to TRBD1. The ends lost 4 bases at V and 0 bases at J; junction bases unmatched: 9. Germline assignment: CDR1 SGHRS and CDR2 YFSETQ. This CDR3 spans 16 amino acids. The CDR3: CASSLGQAIMNTEAFF. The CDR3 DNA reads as TGCGCCAGCAGCCTAGGACAGGCTATCATGAACACTGAAGCTTTCTTT.

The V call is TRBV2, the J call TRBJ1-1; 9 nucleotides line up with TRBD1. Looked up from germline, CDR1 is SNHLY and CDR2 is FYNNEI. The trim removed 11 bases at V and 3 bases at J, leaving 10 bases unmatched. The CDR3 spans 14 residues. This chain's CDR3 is CAGLGDRAHTEAFF. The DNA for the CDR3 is TGTGCCGGCCTTGGGGACAGGGCCCACACTGAAGCTTTCTTT. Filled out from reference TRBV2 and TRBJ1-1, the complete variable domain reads EPEVTQTPSHQVTQMGQEVILRCVPISNHLYFYWYRQILGQKVEFLVSFYNNEISEKSEIFDDQFSVERPDGSNFTLKIRSTKLEDSAMYFCAGLGDRAHTEAFFGQGTRLTVV.

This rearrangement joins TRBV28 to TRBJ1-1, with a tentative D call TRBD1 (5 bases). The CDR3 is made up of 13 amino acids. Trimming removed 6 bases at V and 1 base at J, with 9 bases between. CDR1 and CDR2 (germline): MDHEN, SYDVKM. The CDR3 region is CASRWDGNTEAFF. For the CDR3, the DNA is TGTGCCAGCAGGTGGGACGGGAACACTGAAGCTTTCTTT.

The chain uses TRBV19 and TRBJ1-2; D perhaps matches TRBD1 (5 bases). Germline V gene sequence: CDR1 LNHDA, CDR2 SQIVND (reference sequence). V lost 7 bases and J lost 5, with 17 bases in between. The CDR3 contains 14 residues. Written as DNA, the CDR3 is TGTGCCAGTACCGGGGACTCGGGCCTTTATGGCTACACCTTC. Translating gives CASTGDSGLYGYTF. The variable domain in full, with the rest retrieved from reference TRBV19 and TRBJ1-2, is DGGITQSPKYLFRKEGQNVTLSCEQNLNHDAMYWYRQDPGQGLRLIYYSQIVNDFQKGDIAEGYSVSREKKESFPLTVTSAQKNPTAFYLCASTGDSGLYGYTFGSGTRLTVV.

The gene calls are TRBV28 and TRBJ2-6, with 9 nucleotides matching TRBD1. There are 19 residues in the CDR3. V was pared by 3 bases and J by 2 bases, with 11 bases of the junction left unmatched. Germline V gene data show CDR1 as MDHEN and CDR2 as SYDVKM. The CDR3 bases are TGTGCCAGCAGTTTCCCTCCGGGACAGGGCCAAGCTGGGGCCAACGTCCTGACTTTC. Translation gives CASSFPPGQGQAGANVLTF.

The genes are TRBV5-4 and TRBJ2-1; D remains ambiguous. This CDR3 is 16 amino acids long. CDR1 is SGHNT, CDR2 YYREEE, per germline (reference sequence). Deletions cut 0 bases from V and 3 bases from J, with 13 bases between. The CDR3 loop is CASSLGGSLSYNEQFF. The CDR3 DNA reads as TGTGCCAGCAGCTTGGGCGGCTCCCTCAGCTACAATGAGCAGTTCTTC. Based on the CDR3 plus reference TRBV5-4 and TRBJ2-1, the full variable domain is ETGVTQSPTHLIKTRGQQVTLRCSSQSGHNTVSWYQQALGQGPQFIFQYYREEENGRGNFPPRFSGLQFPNYSSELNVNALELDDSALYLCASSLGGSLSYNEQFFGPGTRLTVL.

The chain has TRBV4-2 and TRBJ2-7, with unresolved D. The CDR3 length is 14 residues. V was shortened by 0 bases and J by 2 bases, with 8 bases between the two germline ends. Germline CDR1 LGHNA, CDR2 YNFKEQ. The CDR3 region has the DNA TGTGCCAGCAGCCAAGAAATAGGGACCTACGAGCAGTACTTC. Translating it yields CASSQEIGTYEQYF.

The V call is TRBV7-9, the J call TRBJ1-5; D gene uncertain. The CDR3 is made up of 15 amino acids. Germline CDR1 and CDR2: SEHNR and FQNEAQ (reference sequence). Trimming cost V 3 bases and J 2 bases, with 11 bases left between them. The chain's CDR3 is CASSFGGFGNQPQHF. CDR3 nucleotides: TGTGCCAGCAGCTTCGGCGGCTTTGGCAATCAGCCCCAGCATTTT.

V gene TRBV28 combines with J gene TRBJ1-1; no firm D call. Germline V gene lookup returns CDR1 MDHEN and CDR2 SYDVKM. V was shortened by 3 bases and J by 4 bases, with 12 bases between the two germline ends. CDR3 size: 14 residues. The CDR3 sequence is CASSFHRTATEAFF. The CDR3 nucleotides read TGTGCCAGCAGTTTTCACAGAACAGCCACTGAAGCTTTCTTT.

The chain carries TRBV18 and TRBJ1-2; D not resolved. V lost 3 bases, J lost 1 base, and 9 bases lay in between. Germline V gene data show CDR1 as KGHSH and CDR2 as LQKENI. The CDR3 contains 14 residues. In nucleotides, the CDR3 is TGTGCCAGCTCACCCGACTTGGTTAACTATGGCTACACCTTC. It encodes CASSPDLVNYGYTF.